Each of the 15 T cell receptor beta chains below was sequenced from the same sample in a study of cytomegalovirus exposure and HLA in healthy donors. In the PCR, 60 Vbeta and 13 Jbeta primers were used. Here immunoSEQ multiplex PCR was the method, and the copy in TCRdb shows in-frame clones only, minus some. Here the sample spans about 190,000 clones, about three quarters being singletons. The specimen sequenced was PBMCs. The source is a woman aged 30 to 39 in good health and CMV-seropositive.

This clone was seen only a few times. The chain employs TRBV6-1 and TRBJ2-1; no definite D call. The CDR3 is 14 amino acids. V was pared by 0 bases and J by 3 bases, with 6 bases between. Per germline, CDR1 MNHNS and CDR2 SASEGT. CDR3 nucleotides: TGTGCCAGCAGTGAAGCATTTCTCTACAATGAGCAGTTCTTC. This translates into CASSEAFLYNEQFF.

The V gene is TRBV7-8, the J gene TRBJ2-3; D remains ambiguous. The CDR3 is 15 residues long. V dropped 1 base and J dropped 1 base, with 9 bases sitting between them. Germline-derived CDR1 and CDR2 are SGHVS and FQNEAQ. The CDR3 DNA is TGTGCCAGCAGCTTAGATGGCACCGGCACAGATACGCAGTATTTT. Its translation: CASSLDGTGTDTQYF.

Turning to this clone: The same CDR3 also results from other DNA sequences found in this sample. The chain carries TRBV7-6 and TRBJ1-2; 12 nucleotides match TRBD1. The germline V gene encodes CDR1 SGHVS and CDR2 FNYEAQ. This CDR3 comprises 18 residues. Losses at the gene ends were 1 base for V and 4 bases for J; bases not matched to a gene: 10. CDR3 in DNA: TGTGCCAGCAGCTTAGGGGCGGGACAGGGGGCGCGAGGCTATGGCTACACCTTC. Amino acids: CASSLGAGQGARGYGYTF.

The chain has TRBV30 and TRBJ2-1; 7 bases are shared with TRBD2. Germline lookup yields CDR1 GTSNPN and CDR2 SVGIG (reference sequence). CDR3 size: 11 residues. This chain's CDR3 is CVLAAYNEQFF. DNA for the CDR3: TGTGTGCTAGCGGCGTACAATGAGCAGTTCTTC.

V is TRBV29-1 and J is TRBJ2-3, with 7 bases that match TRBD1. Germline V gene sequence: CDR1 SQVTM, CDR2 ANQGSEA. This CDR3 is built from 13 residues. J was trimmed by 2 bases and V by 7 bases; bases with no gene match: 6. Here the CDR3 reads CSARQGPTDTQYF. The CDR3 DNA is TGCAGCGCAAGACAGGGCCCCACAGATACGCAGTATTTT.

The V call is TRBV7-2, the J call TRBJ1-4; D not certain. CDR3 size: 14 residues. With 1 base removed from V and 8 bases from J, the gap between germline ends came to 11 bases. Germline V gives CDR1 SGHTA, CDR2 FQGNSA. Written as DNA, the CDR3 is TGTGCCAGCAGCTTAGTAGTGCGGCGGGAAAAACTGTTTTTT. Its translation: CASSLVVRREKLFF.

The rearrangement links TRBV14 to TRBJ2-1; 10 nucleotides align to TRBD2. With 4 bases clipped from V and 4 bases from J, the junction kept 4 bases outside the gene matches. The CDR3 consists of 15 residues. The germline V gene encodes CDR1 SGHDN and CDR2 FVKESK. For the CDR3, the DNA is TGTGCCAGCAGCCTCGGACTAGCGGTTTACAATGAGCAGTTCTTC. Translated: CASSLGLAVYNEQFF.

In DNA, the CDR3 is TGTGCCAGCAGCCCGGGACTACTCTACAATGAGCAGTTCTTC. It yields the protein CASSPGLLYNEQFF. The V gene is TRBV7-7, the J gene TRBJ2-1; 7 bases agree with TRBD2. Germline V gives CDR1 SSHAT, CDR2 FNYEAQ (reference sequence). The junction had 4 bases not matched to a gene; V was cut back by 5 bases and J by 3 bases. The CDR3 loop spans 14 amino acids.

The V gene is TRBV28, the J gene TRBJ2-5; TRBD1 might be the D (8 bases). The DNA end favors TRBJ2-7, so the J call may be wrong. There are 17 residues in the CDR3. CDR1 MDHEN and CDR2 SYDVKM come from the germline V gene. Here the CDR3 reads CASRGQGGTPGRYEQYF. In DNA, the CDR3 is TGTGCCAGCAGAGGACAGGGAGGGACCCCCGGACGGTACGAGCAGTACTTC.

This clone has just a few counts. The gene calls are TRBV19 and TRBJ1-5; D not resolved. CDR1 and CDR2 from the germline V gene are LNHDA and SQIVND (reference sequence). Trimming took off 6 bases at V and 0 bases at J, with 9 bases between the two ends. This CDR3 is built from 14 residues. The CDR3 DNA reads TGTGCCAGTAGGTCAGGCGTTAGCAATCAGCCCCAGCATTTT. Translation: CASRSGVSNQPQHF.

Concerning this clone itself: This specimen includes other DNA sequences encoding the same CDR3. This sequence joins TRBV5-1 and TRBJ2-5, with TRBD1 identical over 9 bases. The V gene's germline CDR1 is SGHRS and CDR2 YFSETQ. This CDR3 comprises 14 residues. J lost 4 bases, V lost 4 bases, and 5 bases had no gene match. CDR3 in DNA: TGCGCCAGCAGCCTCACAGGGGGCGGAGAGACCCAGTACTTC. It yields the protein CASSLTGGGETQYF.

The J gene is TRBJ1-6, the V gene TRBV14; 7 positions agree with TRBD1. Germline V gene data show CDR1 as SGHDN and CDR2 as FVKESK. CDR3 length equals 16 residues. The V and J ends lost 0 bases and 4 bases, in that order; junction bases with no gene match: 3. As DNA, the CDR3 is TGTGCCAGCAGCCAAGAGTACAGGGGTTATAATTCACCCCTCCACTTT. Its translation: CASSQEYRGYNSPLHF.

The CDR3: CASAKRERETQYF. For the CDR3, the DNA is TGTGCCAGCGCCAAGCGGGAGCGGGAGACCCAGTACTTC. The chain combines TRBV9 with TRBJ2-5, with 8 bases identical to TRBD2. Germline values: CDR1 SGDLS, CDR2 YYNGEE. V was pared by 7 bases and J by 5 bases, with 7 bases of the junction left unmatched. CDR3 size: 13 residues.

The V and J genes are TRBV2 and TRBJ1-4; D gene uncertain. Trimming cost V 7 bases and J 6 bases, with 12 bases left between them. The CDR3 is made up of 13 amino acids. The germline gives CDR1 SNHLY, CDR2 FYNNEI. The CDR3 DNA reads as TGTGCCAGCAACCCTTTCCGGGATGAAAAACTGTTTTTT. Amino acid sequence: CASNPFRDEKLFF. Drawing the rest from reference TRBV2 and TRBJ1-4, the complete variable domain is EPEVTQTPSHQVTQMGQEVILRCVPISNHLYFYWYRQILGQKVEFLVSFYNNEISEKSEIFDDQFSVERPDGSNFTLKIRSTKLEDSAMYFCASNPFRDEKLFFGSGTQLSVL.

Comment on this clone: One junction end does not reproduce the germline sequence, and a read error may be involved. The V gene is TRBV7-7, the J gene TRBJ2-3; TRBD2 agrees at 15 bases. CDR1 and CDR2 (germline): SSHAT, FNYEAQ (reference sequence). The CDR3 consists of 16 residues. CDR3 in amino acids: CASSPGLAGGTDTQYF. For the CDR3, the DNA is TGTGCTAGCAGCCCCGGACTAGCGGGGGGGACAGATACGCAGTATTTT.